The 17 T cell receptor beta chains reported below all come from one sample, sequenced in a study of T cells in Graves' hyperthyroidism and ophthalmopathy. There were TCR beta CDR3 regions amplified from RNA transcripts. Using the HTBI primer set, a first-round RT-PCR was run on the TCR CDR3. TCRdb called the multiplex PCR reads again in MiXCR, with one record for every CDR3 protein. The sample records around 400,000 distinct CDR3 sequences, approximately 14% being singletons. Material for sequencing was blood. Receptors originate from a woman aged 18-29 years with Graves' hyperthyroidism that later progressed to Graves' ophthalmopathy.

This clonotype was observed a handful of times. The J gene is TRBJ1-5, the V gene TRBV5-1; TRBD1 agrees at 9 bases. The ends lost 9 bases at V and 5 bases at J; junction bases unmatched: 9. The germline V gene encodes CDR1 SGHRS and CDR2 YFSETQ. CDR3 length: 14 amino acids. The CDR3 DNA reads as TGCGCCAACCTACACACAGGGGGCGATCAGCCCCAGCATTTT. Translation: CANLHTGGDQPQHF.

This clonotype was recorded a few times. This chain connects TRBV5-8 to TRBJ2-3, with 9 bases matching TRBD2. CDR3 length: 16 residues. The trim removed 4 bases at V and 5 bases at J, leaving 11 bases unmatched. CDR1 and CDR2 from the germline V gene are SGHTS and YDEGEE. CDR3 DNA sequence: TGTGCCAGCAGCCATGGGGCGGGAGGGCCGAAAGATACGCAGTATTTT. Its translation is CASSHGAGGPKDTQYF.

This clonotype was picked up many times. The V call is TRBV5-1, the J call TRBJ2-7; D is possibly TRBD2 (5 bases). Per germline, CDR1 SGHRS and CDR2 YFSETQ. Trimming shortened V by 2 bases and J by 7 bases, and 19 bases separated the two germline ends. The CDR3 contains 15 residues. The CDR3 DNA follows: TGCGCCAGCAGCTTAACTAGAGGGAACCCGCGGGAGCAGTACTTC. Amino acids: CASSLTRGNPREQYF.

At least ten counts were recorded for this clonotype. The rearrangement joins TRBV6-1 to TRBJ1-5; maybe TRBD1 (6 bases). The CDR3 runs 14 residues. V shed 5 bases and J shed 0 bases, with 8 bases lying between them. Germline V gene lookup returns CDR1 MNHNS and CDR2 SASEGT. CDR3 sequence: CASSPGDSNQPQHF. The CDR3 DNA reads as TGTGCCAGCAGTCCAGGGGATAGCAATCAGCCCCAGCATTTT.

Remarks on this clonotype: A much more abundant neighbour one base away suggests this may be a read error. The rearrangement joins TRBV2 to TRBJ2-7; TRBD2 matches at 9 bases. Germline V gives CDR1 SNHLY, CDR2 FYNNEI. The CDR3 contains 13 residues. This CDR3 is CASGDRREGEQYF. The DNA for the CDR3 is TGTGCCAGCGGTGATAGGCGGGAGGGCGAGCAGTACTTC. Using reference TRBV2 and TRBJ2-7 for the parts outside the CDR3, the full variable domain is EPEVTQTPSHQVTQMGQEVILRCVPISNHLYFYWYRQILGQKVEFLVSFYNNEISEKSEIFDDQFSVERPDGSNFTLKIRSTKLEDSAMYFCASGDRREGEQYFGPGTRLTVT.

This clonotype was recorded a few times. The chain recombines TRBV6-1 with TRBJ2-7, with TRBD1 matching 8 bases. Per germline, CDR1 MNHNS and CDR2 SASEGT. CDR3 size: 16 residues. The junction had 14 bases not matched to a gene; V was cut back by 5 bases and J by 5 bases. The CDR3 loop reads CASSRGTPGTGNEQYF. The CDR3 nucleotides are TGTGCCAGCAGTAGGGGTACTCCAGGGACAGGCAACGAGCAGTACTTC.

This clonotype showed up many times. The chain couples TRBV3-1 to TRBJ2-1; TRBD2 is a possible D gene (5 bases). The CDR3 contains 14 residues. Trimming removed 1 base from V and 6 bases from J, with 10 bases in between. Germline lookup yields CDR1 LGHDT and CDR2 YNNKEL (reference sequence). The CDR3 DNA reads TGTGCCAGCAGCCAAGGGGGAGTGTTCAATGAGCAGTTCTTC. Amino acid sequence: CASSQGGVFNEQFF.

There are many counts of this clonotype. V usage is TRBV28 and J usage is TRBJ2-3; TRBD2 aligns across 9 bases. CDR1 MDHEN and CDR2 SYDVKM come from the germline V gene. V was pared by 3 bases and J by 0 bases, with 7 bases of the junction left unmatched. This CDR3 is 17 amino acids long. This chain's CDR3 is CASSFGFTSGSTDTQYF. The CDR3 nucleotides are TGTGCCAGCAGTTTCGGTTTCACTAGCGGGAGCACAGATACGCAGTATTTT.

This clonotype has more than one count but fewer than ten. V usage is TRBV3-1 and J usage is TRBJ2-3, with D maybe TRBD1 (5 bases). Germline V gene sequence: CDR1 LGHDT, CDR2 YNNKEL (reference sequence). This CDR3 spans 16 amino acids. V was clipped by 1 base and J by 1 base, with 12 bases between them. CDR3 bases: TGTGCCAGCAGCCAAGGTTTAGGGGCCGGCACAGATACGCAGTATTTT. It is translated as CASSQGLGAGTDTQYF.

In its sample, this clonotype was seen many times. The chain employs TRBV11-1 and TRBJ2-1; 8 positions match TRBD2. J lost 7 bases, V lost 1 base, and 6 bases had no gene match. The CDR3 runs to 15 residues. The germline V gene encodes CDR1 SGHAT and CDR2 FQDESV (reference sequence). The CDR3 loop is CASSLGAGGGNEQFF. The CDR3 coding sequence is TGTGCCAGCAGCTTAGGGGCGGGGGGAGGTAATGAGCAGTTCTTC.

This clonotype has a count of ten or more. The chain recombines TRBV28 with TRBJ1-2, with D tentatively TRBD1 (6 bases). The V and J ends lost 3 bases and 8 bases respectively, with 13 bases between them. Germline CDR1 MDHEN, CDR2 SYDVKM. CDR3 length equals 13 residues. The CDR3 sequence: CASSFQGSRGYTF. CDR3 DNA sequence: TGTGCCAGCAGTTTTCAGGGGTCTAGGGGCTACACCTTC.

This clonotype was recorded at least ten times. The chain is built from TRBV2 and TRBJ2-4; the match to TRBD2 covers 16 bases. There are 19 residues in the CDR3. With 3 bases clipped from V and 8 bases from J, the junction kept 13 bases outside the gene matches. The germline V gene encodes CDR1 SNHLY and CDR2 FYNNEI. CDR3 sequence: CASSDPGLAGGPTRDIQYF. The CDR3 coding sequence is TGTGCCAGCAGTGATCCGGGACTAGCGGGAGGGCCAACGAGGGACATTCAGTACTTC.

Ten or more counts support this clonotype. This rearrangement joins TRBV6-5 to TRBJ1-1, with a tentative D call TRBD1 (6 bases). Germline values: CDR1 MNHEY, CDR2 SVGAGI. The CDR3 loop spans 14 amino acids. Between the trimmed V and J ends, which lost 0 bases and 6 bases, there was a span of 11 bases. DNA of the CDR3: TGTGCCAGCAGTTACTCGACAGGATCCCCTGAAGCTTTCTTT. It specifies CASSYSTGSPEAFF.

Ten or more counts support this clonotype. The rearrangement links TRBV3-1 to TRBJ2-7, with D unresolved. V lost 0 bases and J lost 0, with 9 bases in between. Looked up from germline, CDR1 is LGHDT and CDR2 is YNNKEL (reference sequence). The CDR3 has 15 amino acids. The CDR3 bases are TGTGCCAGCAGCCAAGATTTAGGTGCCTCCTACGAGCAGTACTTC. Translated, it gives CASSQDLGASYEQYF.

This clonotype was observed many times. The CDR3 DNA follows: TGTGCCAGCAGTTTTGGACTAATCCTTCGAACTAGCGGGAGAGCCTACGAGCAGTACTTC. Amino acids: CASSFGLILRTSGRAYEQYF. V is TRBV28 and J is TRBJ2-7; 11 nucleotides match TRBD2. CDR3 length equals 20 residues. Germline CDR1 MDHEN, CDR2 SYDVKM. The J segment lost 2 bases and the V segment lost 3 bases, leaving 18 bases of the junction unmatched.

There are many counts of this clonotype. The V gene is TRBV28, the J gene TRBJ2-5, with TRBD2 as a possible D gene (7 bases). Germline CDR1 reads MDHEN; CDR2 reads SYDVKM. V shed 8 bases and J shed 5 bases, with 18 bases lying between them. The CDR3 is 14 amino acids. In DNA form, the CDR3 reads TGTGCCAGCGCGGGGGAACAGGGATTTGAGACCCAGTACTTC. This gives the protein CASAGEQGFETQYF. Using reference TRBV28 and TRBJ2-5 for the parts outside the CDR3, the full variable domain is DVKVTQSSRYLVKRTGEKVFLECVQDMDHENMFWYRQDPGLGLRLIYFSYDVKMKEKGDIPEGYSVSREKKERFSLILESASTNQTSMYLCASAGEQGFETQYFGPGTRLLVL.

This clonotype was observed many times. The rearrangement uses TRBV29-1 and TRBJ2-3; the match to TRBD2 covers 7 bases. V lost 7 bases, J lost 2 bases, and 6 bases stayed unmatched. The CDR3 sequence is 13 residues long. In germline, CDR1 is SQVTM, CDR2 ANQGSEA. The CDR3 protein is CSARDYPTDTQYF. The CDR3, as DNA: TGCAGCGCCCGGGACTACCCCACAGATACGCAGTATTTT.